This TCR beta chain was sequenced during a study of cytomegalovirus exposure and HLA in healthy donors. Study information: An early release of data contained about 85 million unique TCRs, which came from HLA-typed donors.

A multiplex PCR was run with 60 Vbeta primers and 13 Jbeta primers. In the source study's methods: Per a later analysis, the number of unique TCR beta chains was some 80 million, of which around 9.9 million were shared. Repertoires were generated with immunoSEQ multiplex PCR, while TCRdb's copy carries only in-frame clones and drops some. V and J calls and clone size are those listed in that table; D and trimming were worked out from the DNA. The table includes 95,000 to 110,000 clones, around 65% detected once. V was pared by 6 bases and J by 7 bases, with 13 bases between. Germline CDR1 is SQVTM and CDR2 is ANQGSEA. The CDR3 extends over 11 amino acids.

This TCR derives from a woman between 50 and 59 years old in good health and CMV-seronegative. This chain joins TRBV29-1 and TRBJ2-7; a possible D gene is TRBD1 (6 bases). The specimen sequenced was PBMCs. DNA for the CDR3: TGCAGCGTCGCCGGGACAAGGGAGCAGTACTTC. Translating gives CSVAGTREQYF.